The 21 T cell receptor beta chains below all came from one sample that was sequenced in a study of identical twins. One entry per CDR3 protein, called by TCRdb with MiXCR from the 5' RACE reads. The sample has hundreds of thousands of distinct CDR3 sequences; around 8.6% are singletons. The same sample was also studied in work on yellow fever vaccine responses in identical twins.

Sequenced: PBMCs. The source is a woman aged 18 to 35 in good health.

J is TRBJ2-6 and V is TRBV2; D is unclear. The CDR3 runs to 15 residues. Germline V gene lookup returns CDR1 SNHLY and CDR2 FYNNEI. V lost 4 bases and J lost 0, with 7 bases in between. CDR3 amino acids: CASSVSSSGANVLTF. The DNA of the CDR3 is TGTGCCAGCAGTGTCTCGAGCTCTGGGGCCAACGTCCTGACTTTC.

V is TRBV6-1 and J is TRBJ2-7; 7 positions agree with TRBD1. This CDR3 contains 16 residues. In germline, CDR1 is MNHNS, CDR2 SASEGT. V lost 5 bases and J lost 1; bases outside the gene matches: 11. CDR3 protein: CASSQQGATGSYEQYF. The CDR3 DNA reads as TGTGCCAGCAGTCAACAAGGGGCGACAGGGTCCTACGAGCAGTACTTC.

V usage is TRBV6-2 or TRBV6-3 and J usage is TRBJ2-5; D may be TRBD1 (5 bases). CDR3 length: 15 residues. Germline lookup yields CDR1 MNHEY and CDR2 SVGEGT. V was pared by 2 bases and J by 3 bases, with 13 bases between. CDR3 in amino acids: CASSYIRVGKETQYF. In DNA form, the CDR3 reads TGTGCCAGCAGTTACATCAGGGTCGGAAAAGAGACCCAGTACTTC.

There are many counts of this clonotype. The chain joins TRBV10-3 to TRBJ2-7; the match to TRBD2 covers 8 bases. Germline-derived CDR1 and CDR2 are ENHRY and SYGVKD. This CDR3 region has 14 residues. The junction had 10 bases not matched to a gene; V was cut back by 8 bases and J by 4 bases. The CDR3 bases are TGTGCCATCGGACTAGAGCGGGGGCAATACGAGCAGTACTTC. As protein: CAIGLERGQYEQYF.

This clonotype was found many times. The gene calls are TRBV5-5 and TRBJ2-7, with D possibly being TRBD1 (6 bases). V was clipped by 7 bases and J by 0 bases, with 20 bases between them. The germline CDR1 and CDR2 sequences are SGHKS and YYEKEE (reference sequence). CDR3 length equals 16 residues. The CDR3 DNA reads TGTGCCAGCGGCTACCCGGACAGCTATAGCTCCTACGAGCAGTACTTC. This sequence encodes CASGYPDSYSSYEQYF. The full variable domain, in which reference TRBV5-5 and TRBJ2-7 provide the parts outside the CDR3, is DAGVTQSPTHLIKTRGQQVTLRCSPISGHKSVSWYQQVLGQGPQFIFQYYEKEERGRGNFPDRFSARQFPNYSSELNVNALLLGDSALYLCASGYPDSYSSYEQYFGPGTRLTVT.

The count of this clonotype is one. This chain connects TRBV11-3 to TRBJ2-5; 7 bases agree with TRBD1. This CDR3 spans 14 amino acids. Germline CDR1 and CDR2: SGHNT and YENEEA. V lost 8 bases to trimming and J lost 2 bases; unmatched junction nucleotides: 8. In DNA, the CDR3 is TGTGCCAGCGCTTTTCAGGGGGAGCAAGAGACCCAGTACTTC. Its translation is CASAFQGEQETQYF.

This clonotype was detected only a few times. The chain recombines TRBV4-3 with TRBJ2-3; D unresolved. This CDR3 spans 15 amino acids. Germline V gene lookup returns CDR1 LGHNA and CDR2 YSLEER. The germline V and J ends were trimmed by 0 bases and 2 bases, with 9 bases remaining between them. The CDR3 DNA is TGCGCCAGCAGCCAAGATGTGCAGGCCACAGATACGCAGTATTTT. It encodes CASSQDVQATDTQYF.

This clonotype came up many times. The V call is TRBV7-9, the J call TRBJ2-1; D is ambiguous. The CDR3 spans 14 residues. The germline V gene encodes CDR1 SEHNR and CDR2 FQNEAQ (reference sequence). V was cut by 1 base and J by 9 bases, with 13 bases left in between. This CDR3 reads CASSLGEMSREQFF. The CDR3 bases are TGTGCCAGCAGCTTAGGAGAAATGAGCCGTGAGCAGTTCTTC. Based on the CDR3 plus reference TRBV7-9 and TRBJ2-1, the full variable domain is DTGVSQNPRHKITKRGQNVTFRCDPISEHNRLYWYRQTLGQGPEFLTYFQNEAQLEKSRLLSDRFSAERPKGSFSTLEIQRTEQGDSAMYLCASSLGEMSREQFFGPGTRLTVL.

V and J are TRBV28 and TRBJ2-3, with 8 bases aligning to TRBD2. J was trimmed by 1 base and V by 7 bases; bases with no gene match: 7. The length of the CDR3 is 15 residues. CDR1 is MDHEN, CDR2 SYDVKM, per germline. DNA for the CDR3: TGTGCCAGCACCTCCGGGGGGGGTGGCACAGATACGCAGTATTTT. This translates into CASTSGGGGTDTQYF.

The table lists this clonotype with a few counts. The chain joins TRBV20-1 to TRBJ1-1; D unresolved. CDR3 size: 14 residues. The V and J ends lost 4 bases and 8 bases respectively, with 20 bases between them. The germline gives CDR1 DFQATT, CDR2 SNEGSKA (reference sequence). For the CDR3, the DNA is TGCAGTGCTACAGGTCAGGATAAGGTGATCGAAGCTTTCTTT. Translating it yields CSATGQDKVIEAFF.

This clonotype has a handful of counts. The chain employs TRBV2 and TRBJ2-7; 10 bases align to TRBD1. CDR1 is SNHLY, CDR2 FYNNEI, per germline. The CDR3 extends over 14 amino acids. With V trimmed by 6 bases and J by 4 bases, 6 bases remained unmatched. CDR3 in DNA: TGTGCCAGCAGGGACAGGGGGAGTTGGTACGAGCAGTACTTC. Amino acid sequence: CASRDRGSWYEQYF.

This clonotype was seen only a few times. This chain uses TRBV29-1 with TRBJ2-7; 8 bases match TRBD1. Germline CDR1 and CDR2: SQVTM and ANQGSEA. After removal of 7 bases from V and 3 bases from J, the junction contained 5 bases not matched to a gene. The CDR3 covers 12 residues. Here the CDR3 DNA reads TGCAGCGCCCGACAGGGGAACTACGAGCAGTACTTC. Amino acid sequence: CSARQGNYEQYF.

This clonotype was recorded a few times. The gene calls are TRBV4-1 and TRBJ2-1; D is uncertain. V gave up 4 bases and J gave up 2 bases, with 12 bases separating them. Germline CDR1 reads MGHRA; CDR2 reads YSYEKL. The CDR3 contains 15 residues. The CDR3 reads CASSPLILAYNEQFF. The CDR3 coding sequence is TGCGCCAGCAGCCCCCTAATCCTGGCCTACAATGAGCAGTTCTTC.

The chain recombines TRBV10-3 with TRBJ2-2; TRBD1 is a possible D gene (6 bases). The CDR3 loop spans 14 amino acids. The germline V gene encodes CDR1 ENHRY and CDR2 SYGVKD. Trimming pared 7 bases from V and 0 bases from J, leaving 9 bases between. CDR3 residues: CAITGVPNTGELFF. For the CDR3, the DNA is TGTGCCATCACAGGGGTCCCGAACACCGGGGAGCTGTTTTTT.

The gene calls are TRBV12-3 or TRBV12-4 and TRBJ1-4; 7 bases are a match to TRBD1. The CDR3 consists of 14 residues. V lost 2 bases and J lost 7; bases outside the gene matches: 4. The CDR3 DNA is TGTGCCAGCAGTTTATCCAGGGGGGTTGAAAAACTGTTTTTT. Its translation is CASSLSRGVEKLFF.

This chain joins TRBV3-1 and TRBJ2-1; D might be TRBD1 (6 bases). V lost 5 bases and J 10 bases, leaving 24 bases between the germline ends. The CDR3 length is 16 residues. From germline, CDR1 is LGHDT and CDR2 YNNKEL (reference sequence). The CDR3 nucleotides are TGTGCCAGCAGCGTCTACAGGGTAGATAGTAGGTGGGAGCAGTTCTTC. Translation gives CASSVYRVDSRWEQFF.

This clonotype was seen a handful of times. Here the CDR3 DNA reads TGTGCCAGCTCCCCGGAGGGGTTTGGGACTGAAGCTTTCTTT. Translating gives CASSPEGFGTEAFF. The chain employs TRBV6-1 and TRBJ1-1; weak D call: TRBD1 (5 bases). Per the germline V gene, CDR1 is MNHNS and CDR2 is SASEGT. V lost 8 bases and J 5 bases, leaving 18 bases between the germline ends. The CDR3 is 14 amino acids.

This clonotype was seen a handful of times. The rearrangement links TRBV7-6 to TRBJ2-2; TRBD1 matches 10 bases. The CDR3 runs 15 residues. Trimming cost V 4 bases and J 6 bases; bases outside gene matches: 5. Germline V gives CDR1 SGHVS, CDR2 FNYEAQ. The CDR3, as DNA: TGTGCCAGCAGCTCTCCCGGGACAGGGGCCGGGGAGCTGTTTTTT. It codes for CASSSPGTGAGELFF.

This clonotype has a handful of counts. This sequence joins TRBV11-1 and TRBJ2-3, with 11 bases aligning to TRBD2. V was pared by 1 base and J by 1 base, with 10 bases of the junction left unmatched. CDR3 length: 19 residues. The germline CDR1 and CDR2 sequences are SGHAT and FQDESV (reference sequence). The CDR3 protein is CASSLVASGRPAGTDTQYF. CDR3 in DNA: TGTGCCAGCAGCTTAGTGGCTAGCGGGAGGCCCGCGGGCACAGATACGCAGTATTTT.

The table lists this clonotype with a few counts. The chain links TRBV3-1 to TRBJ2-7; no clear D gene. The V end was cut by 3 bases, the J end by 2 bases, with 8 bases between. Germline V lookup: CDR1 LGHDT, CDR2 YNNKEL (reference sequence). The CDR3 is 13 residues long. The CDR3 coding sequence is TGTGCCAGCAGCCAGGAATTTGCCTACGAGCAGTACTTC. This codes for CASSQEFAYEQYF.

This clonotype came up a few times. The genes are TRBV12-3 or TRBV12-4 and TRBJ2-7; D is unclear. Deletions cut 6 bases from V and 2 bases from J, with 8 bases between. The CDR3 sequence is 12 residues long. The CDR3 region is CASRGNTYEQYF. DNA of the CDR3: TGTGCCAGCAGGGGCAATACCTACGAGCAGTACTTC.